The 14 T cell receptor delta chains below come from one sample, sequenced in a study of gamma-delta T cells after stem cell transplantation. TCRdb reprocessed the RT-PCR reads through CATT. In the table there are about 1,200 delta-chain clones, 2.4% of which are singletons. The sample consisted of gamma-delta T cells. The receptor source for this set is a human donor. It is not recorded whose cells these are; they may come from a transplant donor.

This clone turned up a few times. V is TRDV2 and J is TRDJ1, with 12 bases aligning to TRDD3. The trim removed 0 bases at V and 0 bases at J, leaving 10 bases unmatched. Germline assignment: CDR1 GEAIGNYY and CDR2 EKD. The CDR3 is 19 residues long. Here the CDR3 reads CACDTVVLGDTKNTDKLIF. The CDR3 DNA is TGTGCCTGTGACACCGTGGTACTGGGGGATACTAAGAACACCGATAAACTCATCTTT.

This clone was detected only a few times. The TCRdb record carries a much larger clone's protein, which differs from this DNA's translation at residue 7; a read error is the likely cause, and the protein listed here is the DNA translation. This chain connects TRDV2 to TRDJ1, with D unresolved. CDR1 GEAIGNYY and CDR2 EKD come from the germline V gene. The V end was cut by 2 bases, the J end by 2 bases, with 17 bases between. The CDR3 covers 16 residues. Here the CDR3 DNA reads TGTGCCTGTGACATCGTGGAGGCCTCCGGAACCGATAAACTCATCTTT. Translating it yields CACDIVEASGTDKLIF.

In its sample, this clone ranks as medium-sized (0.01 to 0.1%). It is likely a read error: a sequence one base away is far more abundant. This sequence joins TRDV2 and TRDJ3, with 8 bases fitting TRDD3. Germline V gene sequence: CDR1 GEAIGNYY, CDR2 EKD. The length of the CDR3 is 19 residues. As DNA, the CDR3 is TGTGCCTGTGACACCCCTGGGGGACCGAGCTCCTGGGACACCCGACAGGTGTTTTTC. This encodes CACDTPGGPSSWDTRQVFF.

This clone is classed as hyperexpanded. The sample holds other DNA sequences that translate to the same CDR3. The rearrangement links TRDV2 to TRDJ1; TRDD3 might be the D (5 bases). The CDR3 consists of 18 residues. CDR1 and CDR2 (germline): GEAIGNYY, EKD. The V end lost 0 bases, the J end lost 4 bases, and 23 bases lay between the germline ends. The CDR3: CACDTVRGWGSADDKLIF. DNA of the CDR3: TGTGCCTGTGACACCGTACGTGGATGGGGCTCGGCGGACGATAAACTCATCTTT.

This clone was observed a few times. The protein held in TCRdb is that of a much larger clone and does not match this DNA's translation at residue 18, likely because of a read error; the protein shown is translated from the DNA. The CDR3 sequence is CACDMILGDPKPYTDKLTF. CDR3 DNA: TGTGCCTGTGACATGATCCTGGGGGATCCTAAACCTTACACCGATAAACTCACCTTT. The chain carries TRDV2 and TRDJ1; 9 bases match TRDD3. The CDR3 is 19 amino acids. CDR1 is GEAIGNYY, CDR2 EKD, per germline.

This clone has just a few counts. A far larger clone is just one base off, so this is likely a read error. This specimen includes other DNA sequences encoding the same CDR3. The CDR3 sequence: CACDMILGDPKPYTDKLIF. CDR3 DNA sequence: TGTGCCTGTGACATGATCCTGGGGGATCCTAAACCTTACACTGATAAACTCATCTTT. The genes are TRDV2 and TRDJ1; 9 bases align to TRDD3. CDR3 size: 19 residues. The germline CDR1 and CDR2 sequences are GEAIGNYY and EKD.

With regard to this clone: This likely came from a read error, as a far larger clone is one base away. The gene calls are TRDV2 and TRDJ1; perhaps TRDD3 as D (6 bases). V lost 1 base and J 0 bases, leaving 29 bases between the germline ends. This CDR3 contains 21 residues. Germline V gene data show CDR1 as GEAIGNYY and CDR2 as EKD. The chain's CDR3 is CACDTVSGGPTRRDDTDKLIF. The CDR3 DNA is TGTGCCTGTGACACGGTATCCGGGGGACCCACAAGGAGGGATGACACCGATAAACTCATCTTT.

This clone is categorized as medium-sized (0.01 to 0.1%). One base separates it from a far larger clone, so it is likely a read error. The chain recombines TRDV2 with TRDJ1, with no clear D. The V and J ends lost 3 bases and 5 bases respectively, with 15 bases between them. CDR3 length equals 14 residues. CDR1 is GEAIGNYY, CDR2 EKD, per germline. CDR3 in DNA: TGTGCCTGTGACCCACTTCAGTTGGCGGATAAACTCATCTTT. Amino acids: CACDPLQLADKLIF.

This clone was counted a few times. The TCRdb protein, from a much larger clone, departs from this DNA's translation at residue 5, likely by read error; the protein shown derives from the DNA. The chain employs TRDV2 and TRDJ1; no clear D gene. Germline V gene lookup returns CDR1 GEAIGNYY and CDR2 EKD. This CDR3 comprises 17 residues. V lost 3 bases and J 4 bases, leaving 23 bases between the germline ends. The CDR3 DNA sequence: TGTGCCTGTGACGCCGTCCTCCGTCTCCCGCAAAACGATAAACTCATCTTT. This sequence encodes CACDAVLRLPQNDKLIF.

This clone was seen a few times. A far larger clone is just one base off, so this is likely a read error. The chain combines TRDV2 with TRDJ4; D remains unclear. V was trimmed by 1 base and J by 0 bases, leaving 17 bases between them. CDR3 length: 16 residues. Germline CDR1 reads GEAIGNYY; CDR2 reads EKD. DNA for the CDR3: TGTGCCTGTGACACGCTGGTGAGGGACGAAACCAGACCCCTGATCTTT. As protein: CACDTLVRDETRPLIF.

This clone qualifies as medium-sized. Being one base from a much bigger clone, this may be a read error. Other DNA sequences in the sample encode the same CDR3. The rearrangement uses TRDV2 and TRDJ1; 12 bases fit TRDD3. The CDR3 sequence is 18 residues long. CDR1 GEAIGNYY and CDR2 EKD come from the germline V gene. Written as DNA, the CDR3 is TGTGCCTGTGACCCGGTAGCTGGGGGATACGGCAACACCGATAAACCCATCTTT. Amino acids: CACDPVAGGYGNTDKPIF.

This clone was counted a few times. TCRdb's protein for this DNA is that of a much larger clone and differs from the translation at residue 4, likely a read error; the protein shown is the DNA translation. The chain links TRDV2 to TRDJ1; D is possibly TRDD2 (6 bases). In germline, CDR1 is GEAIGNYY, CDR2 EKD. V lost 5 bases and J 1 base, leaving 19 bases between the germline ends. This CDR3 spans 16 amino acids. This CDR3 reads CACGYAAFPSTDKLIF. CDR3 in DNA: TGTGCCTGTGGCTATGCGGCCTTCCCCTCCACCGATAAACTCATCTTT.

The table lists this clone with a few counts. TCRdb has a much larger clone's protein, which differs at residue 13 from the translation of this DNA, likely because of a read error; what is shown is the protein translated from the DNA. V and J are TRDV2 and TRDJ2; TRDD3 matches at 10 bases. This CDR3 has 18 amino acids. CDR1 is GEAIGNYY and CDR2 is EKD in the germline V gene. CDR3 loop: CACDPVLGDSLLPAQLFF. The DNA of the CDR3 is TGTGCCTGTGACCCCGTACTGGGGGATTCCCTTTTGCCAGCACAACTCTTCTTT.

This clone occurred a few times. The TCRdb protein comes from a much larger clone and disagrees with this DNA's translation at residue 14, likely due to a read error; the protein given here is derived from the DNA. The CDR3 sequence: CACDTLTPQDFEGERYKLIF. CDR3 bases: TGTGCCTGTGACACCCTAACCCCTCAAGACTTCGAGGGGGAACGTTATAAACTCATCTTT. This chain uses TRDV2 with TRDJ1; weak D call: TRDD3 (6 bases). V shed 0 bases and J shed 6 bases, with 31 bases lying between them. This CDR3 has 20 residues. Per the germline V gene, CDR1 is GEAIGNYY and CDR2 is EKD.